The 19 T cell receptor beta chains listed next were all sequenced from one sample in a study of shared clonotypes between healthy human individuals. Profiled with immunoSEQ multiplex PCR; TCRdb holds only in-frame clones, not every one. Of about 2.1 million clones listed, roughly 91% are singletons. It was CD45RO-negative cells, positively selected for CCR7, that made up naive CD8 cells, with terminally differentiated effector memory CD45RA+ cells excluded. Specimen: naive CD8+ T cells from PBMCs. The source is a man between 18 and 29 years old in good health. Some clones in this sample may be carry-over from other donors' samples.

V and J are TRBV27 and TRBJ1-5; D unclear. From germline, CDR1 is MNHEY and CDR2 SMNVEV (reference sequence). This CDR3 comprises 13 residues. The V and J ends lost 8 bases and 4 bases respectively, with 12 bases between them. The CDR3 sequence: CASSFFKNQPQHF. CDR3 nucleotide sequence: TGTGCCAGCTCCTTTTTCAAAAATCAGCCCCAGCATTTT.

This chain links TRBV5-1 with TRBJ2-5; 8 positions agree with TRBD1. The CDR3 is made up of 14 amino acids. Germline CDR1 SGHRS, CDR2 YFSETQ. Losses at the gene ends were 4 bases for V and 2 bases for J; bases not matched to a gene: 4. DNA of the CDR3: TGCGCCAGCAGCGGTTGGACAGGGCAAGAGACCCAGTACTTC. This translates into CASSGWTGQETQYF.

CDR3 protein: CASRPRALINQPQHF. CDR3 nucleotide sequence: TGTGCCAGCAGACCTAGGGCGCTGATTAATCAGCCCCAGCATTTT. This chain connects TRBV28 to TRBJ1-5, with D uncertain. CDR3 length: 15 amino acids. Germline CDR1 and CDR2: MDHEN and SYDVKM. Trimming pared 6 bases from V and 4 bases from J, leaving 16 bases between.

V gene TRBV30 combines with J gene TRBJ2-1, with 10 bases matching TRBD2. Per germline, CDR1 GTSNPN and CDR2 SVGIG (reference sequence). V shed 7 bases and J 1 base; nucleotides not matched to a gene: 4. The CDR3 sequence is 14 residues long. For the CDR3, the DNA is TGTGCCTACCTACTAGCGGGGTCCTACAATGAGCAGTTCTTC. It codes for CAYLLAGSYNEQFF. The full variable domain, rest sourced from reference TRBV30 and TRBJ2-1, is SQTIHQWPATLVQPVGSPLSLECTVEGTSNPNLYWYRQAAGRGLQLLFYSVGIGQISSEVPQNLSASRPQDRQFILSSKKLLLSDSGFYLCAYLLAGSYNEQFFGPGTRLTVL.

This clone was detected only a few times. The chain uses TRBV30 and TRBJ1-2, with D perhaps TRBD1 (5 bases). The V and J ends lost 5 bases and 5 bases respectively, with 6 bases between them. The germline CDR1 and CDR2 sequences are GTSNPN and SVGIG (reference sequence). CDR3 size: 10 residues. The CDR3 loop is CAWGHYGYTF. The DNA of the CDR3 is TGTGCCTGGGGACATTATGGCTACACCTTC.

The chain is built from TRBV7-6 and TRBJ2-1, with 11 nucleotides matching TRBD2. The CDR3 spans 18 residues. The ends lost 0 bases at V and 5 bases at J; junction bases unmatched: 9. The germline V gene has CDR1 SGHVS and CDR2 FNYEAQ. The CDR3 region has the DNA TGTGCCAGCAGCTTAGCGAGAACTGGGACTAGCGGACACAATGAGCAGTTCTTC. It specifies CASSLARTGTSGHNEQFF.

This rearrangement joins TRBV9 to TRBJ2-3, with 13 positions matching TRBD2. Germline CDR1 and CDR2: SGDLS and YYNGEE. After removal of 2 bases from V and 4 bases from J, the junction contained 7 bases not matched to a gene. The CDR3 has 17 residues. CDR3 loop: CASSVTSGRALADTQYF. CDR3 DNA: TGTGCCAGCAGCGTCACTAGCGGGAGGGCCCTCGCAGATACGCAGTATTTT.

The CDR3 DNA follows: TGTGCCACCAGCAGAGATCTAAACTACCGCTACAATGAGCAGTTCTTC. This sequence encodes CATSRDLNYRYNEQFF. V gene TRBV15 combines with J gene TRBJ2-1, with no clear D. This CDR3 region has 16 residues. The germline V gene encodes CDR1 LNHNV and CDR2 YYDKDF (reference sequence). Trimming cost V 0 bases and J 3 bases, with 12 bases left between them.

The chain has TRBV10-2 and TRBJ2-5; D ambiguous. Judging by the DNA end, TRBJ2-7 fits better; the J call may be wrong. This CDR3 spans 15 amino acids. CDR1 and CDR2 (germline): WSHSY, SAAADI. The CDR3 region is CASSDRTESVYEQYF. The CDR3, as DNA: TGCGCCAGCAGTGACCGGACGGAATCTGTCTACGAGCAGTACTTC.

The chain recombines TRBV27 with TRBJ2-2, with a weak D call TRBD1 (5 bases). Germline CDR1 reads MNHEY; CDR2 reads SMNVEV (reference sequence). CDR3 length: 16 residues. V shed 6 bases and J shed 3 bases, with 17 bases lying between them. CDR3 amino acids: CASRVGRVGDTGELFF. The CDR3 DNA reads TGTGCCAGCAGGGTTGGAAGGGTAGGGGACACCGGGGAGCTGTTTTTT.

This clone was observed once. The sample holds other DNA sequences that translate to the same CDR3. The V and J genes are TRBV27 and TRBJ2-1; 10 positions match TRBD2. The length of the CDR3 is 15 residues. From germline, CDR1 is MNHEY and CDR2 SMNVEV (reference sequence). J lost 4 bases, V lost 3 bases, and 3 bases had no gene match. The CDR3, as DNA: TGTGCCAGCAGTTTCCTAGCGGGAGCATACAATGAGCAGTTCTTC. Protein product: CASSFLAGAYNEQFF.

The chain has TRBV27 and TRBJ2-2; D is uncertain. From germline, CDR1 is MNHEY and CDR2 SMNVEV (reference sequence). The V and J ends lost 2 bases and 6 bases respectively, with 10 bases between them. This CDR3 has 14 amino acids. The CDR3 DNA sequence: TGTGCCAGCAGTTTACAACGGGCGGCCGGGGAGCTGTTTTTT. It translates to CASSLQRAAGELFF.

The chain recombines TRBV5-8 with TRBJ2-3; D remains unclear. Trimming removed 0 bases from V and 1 base from J, with 3 bases in between. Germline V gives CDR1 SGHTS, CDR2 YDEGEE. The CDR3 contains 13 residues. The chain's CDR3 is CASSLVGTDTQYF. CDR3 DNA: TGTGCCAGCAGCTTGGTCGGCACAGATACGCAGTATTTT.

The chain is built from TRBV15 and TRBJ2-7; perhaps TRBD1 as D (5 bases). The V gene's germline CDR1 is LNHNV and CDR2 YYDKDF (reference sequence). The CDR3 totals 13 residues. V gave up 5 bases and J gave up 2 bases, with 10 bases separating them. The CDR3 DNA follows: TGTGCCACCAGCCTTCAGGGCACCTACGAGCAGTACTTC. Encoded protein: CATSLQGTYEQYF.

The chain combines TRBV5-6 with TRBJ2-1; 7 bases fit TRBD2. CDR1 and CDR2 from the germline V gene are SGHDT and YYEEEE. V gave up 1 base and J gave up 13 bases; unmatched junction bases: 8. This CDR3 has 13 amino acids. CDR3 region: CASSLWTRRSQFF. Here the CDR3 DNA reads TGTGCCAGCAGCTTGTGGACTAGAAGAAGTCAGTTCTTC.

Only one count was recorded for this clone. CDR3 protein: CASSYSRHGRDDEQYF. The CDR3 nucleotides are TGTGCCAGCAGTTACTCTCGGCACGGCAGGGACGACGAGCAGTACTTC. The gene calls are TRBV6-5 and TRBJ2-7; possibly TRBD1 or TRBD2 for D (5 bases each). The CDR3 is 16 amino acids. Looked up from germline, CDR1 is MNHEY and CDR2 is SVGAGI. Trimming removed 0 bases at V and 5 bases at J, with 17 bases between.

The chain employs TRBV6-5 and TRBJ2-1, with a possible D match to TRBD2 (5 bases). Trimming took off 6 bases at V and 2 bases at J, with 14 bases between the two ends. The V gene's germline CDR1 is MNHEY and CDR2 SVGAGI. CDR3 length: 15 amino acids. The CDR3 nucleotides read TGTGCCAGCAGGACCTTTGGGAGTACCTACAATGAGCAGTTCTTC. Protein sequence: CASRTFGSTYNEQFF.

V gene TRBV7-9 combines with J gene TRBJ2-3; 13 bases are shared with TRBD2. The CDR3 is 16 amino acids. CDR1 is SEHNR and CDR2 is FQNEAQ in the germline V gene (reference sequence). The V segment lost 5 bases and the J segment 2 bases; nucleotides outside the gene matches: 4. The CDR3 region has the DNA TGTGCCAGCAGCGGGGGGACTAGCGGGAACACAGATACGCAGTATTTT. Its protein is CASSGGTSGNTDTQYF.

The chain recombines TRBV6-6 with TRBJ2-7; 7 bases fit TRBD2. The CDR3 sequence is 15 residues long. Germline CDR1 MNHNY, CDR2 SVGAGI (reference sequence). V dropped 0 bases and J dropped 6; count of bases not matched to a gene: 8. CDR3 coding DNA: TGTGCCAGCAGTTACTCGACGGCACCGGGGGGCGAGCAGTACTTC. Translation: CASSYSTAPGGEQYF.